These T cell receptor beta chains were read from a single sample in a study of blood T cell repertoires in COVID-19. The method was immunoSEQ multiplex PCR; TCRdb's version includes in-frame clones alone and lacks a portion of them. The sample contains 150,000 or so clones, more than 75% of which appear only once. The sequenced sample consisted of PBMCs or T cells enriched from blood (not recorded which). The source of these receptors is a woman in her forties or fifties who had recovered from COVID-19. CDR3s include the opening cysteine and the closing phenylalanine or tryptophan. A D gene is named only where the DNA matches it firmly. The size of a clone is reported for some rows only, either as once, few or many, or as a class for expanded clones.

cdr3_aa cdr3_nt j_call v_call clone_size d_call
CASSQYTSGGNSYEQYF TGCGCCAGCAGCCAGTACACTAGCGGGGGGAACTCCTACGAGCAGTACTTC TRBJ2-7 TRBV4-3 . TRBD2
CASSYEGGGVSGYTF TGTGCCAGCAGTTACGAGGGAGGGGGAGTATCCGGCTACACCTTC TRBJ1-2 TRBV6-5 . .
CASSQDTGGDYEQYF TGCGCCAGCAGCCAAGATACAGGGGGCGATTACGAGCAGTACTTC TRBJ2-7 TRBV4-1 . TRBD1
CASSQAGLAGARYSYEQYF TGTGCCAGCAGCCAAGCGGGACTAGCGGGGGCACGTTATTCCTACGAGCAGTACTTC TRBJ2-7 TRBV4-2 . TRBD2
CASSADSRGRRYGYTF TGTGCCAGCAGCGCCGACTCCCGGGGTAGGAGATATGGCTACACCTTC TRBJ1-2 TRBV9 . .
CASSPGRNYGYTF TGTGCCAGTAGTCCCGGGAGGAACTATGGCTACACCTTC TRBJ1-2 TRBV19 . .
CSASGQVGAF TGCAGTGCTTCGGGACAGGTGGGAGCCTTC TRBJ1-2 TRBV20-1 . TRBD1
CASRKRIDEQYF TGTGCCAGCAGAAAACGTATAGACGAGCAGTACTTC TRBJ2-7 TRBV12-3/TRBV12-4 . .
CASSLAGTGVTNSPLHF TGTGCCAGCAGCTTAGCCGGGACAGGGGTAACAAATTCACCCCTCCACTTT TRBJ1-6 TRBV7-2 . TRBD1
CASSLATTPYEKYF TGTGCCAGCAGCCTAGCGACTACTCCCTACGAGAAGTACTTC TRBJ2-7 TRBV3-1/TRBV3-2 . .
CASRDSYEQYF TGTGCCAGTCGGGACAGCTACGAGCAGTACTTC TRBJ2-7 TRBV25-1 . TRBD1
CASSPGLAGANEQFF TGTGCCAGCAGCCCGGGACTAGCGGGAGCCAATGAGCAGTTCTTC TRBJ2-1 TRBV11-2 . TRBD2
CASSSPGGGALTGELFF TGTGCCAGCAGCTCCCCAGGCGGGGGGGCTCTTACCGGGGAGCTGTTTTTT TRBJ2-2 TRBV7-2 . TRBD2
CASSSPRDKGYEQYF TGTGCCAGCAGCTCACCCCGGGACAAGGGTTACGAGCAGTACTTC TRBJ2-7 TRBV11-2 . .
CASQGADGANVLTF TGCGCCAGTCAGGGGGCAGATGGGGCCAACGTCCTGACTTTC TRBJ2-6 TRBV5-1 . TRBD1
CASKPRGQGSSYEQYF TGTGCCAGCAAACCAAGAGGACAGGGGAGCTCCTACGAGCAGTACTTC TRBJ2-7 TRBV27 . TRBD1
CASSLGLRTFYNEQFF TGTGCCAGCAGCTTAGGCTTAAGGACTTTTTACAATGAGCAGTTCTTC TRBJ2-1 TRBV7-2 . .
CASSPRTRGANEQFF TGTGCCAGCAGCCCCCGGACGCGGGGGGCCAATGAGCAGTTCTTC TRBJ2-1 TRBV3-1/TRBV3-2 once TRBD2
CASSSGISGGTDTQYF TGTGCCAGCAGCTCAGGGATTAGCGGGGGCACAGATACGCAGTATTTT TRBJ2-3 TRBV7-6 . TRBD2
CASSHWTGPSDEQFF TGTGCCAGCAGCCACTGGACAGGGCCATCGGACGAGCAGTTCTTC TRBJ2-1 TRBV5-8 . TRBD1
CAWSLVPRTEAFF TGTGCCTGGAGTTTAGTCCCCCGAACTGAAGCTTTCTTT TRBJ1-1 TRBV30 . .
CASSFGRSGVAYEQYF TGTGCCAGCAGCTTTGGGCGGAGCGGAGTTGCCTACGAGCAGTACTTC TRBJ2-7 TRBV11-3 . .
CATSDKTGVDTDTQYF TGTGCCACCAGTGACAAAACAGGGGTCGACACAGATACGCAGTATTTT TRBJ2-3 TRBV24-1 . TRBD1
CASSWDRVGAGANVLTF TGTGCCAGCAGCTGGGACAGGGTAGGCGCTGGGGCCAACGTCCTGACTTTC TRBJ2-6 TRBV5-6 few TRBD1
CASSLLAGNEQFF TGTGCCAGCAGCTTACTAGCGGGCAATGAGCAGTTCTTC TRBJ2-1 TRBV11-3 . TRBD2
CASSQVSVSTDTQYF TGCGCCAGCAGCCAAGTTTCGGTTAGCACAGATACGCAGTATTTT TRBJ2-3 TRBV4-1 . .
CASKKRDEQYF TGTGCCAGTAAGAAGAGGGACGAGCAGTACTTC TRBJ2-7 TRBV19 once .
CSVAVNTEAFF TGCAGCGTTGCAGTGAACACTGAAGCTTTCTTT TRBJ1-1 TRBV29-1 . .
CASSHSFPEAFF TGTGCCAGCAGCCACAGTTTTCCTGAAGCTTTCTTT TRBJ1-1 TRBV7-8 . .
CASSLGQLHYEQYF TGTGCCAGCAGTTTAGGACAGTTACACTACGAGCAGTACTTC TRBJ2-7 TRBV27 . .
CASCVNRGQGRSGNTIYF TGTGCCAGCTGTGTCAACCGAGGACAGGGTCGTTCTGGAAACACCATATATTTT TRBJ1-3 TRBV6-1 once TRBD1
CASTRGGQALDEQYF TGCGCCAGTACCCGGGGAGGACAGGCCTTAGACGAGCAGTACTTC TRBJ2-7 TRBV5-1 . .
CASSLSRQGAAGYTF TGTGCCAGCAGTTTATCCCGGCAGGGGGCGGCAGGCTACACCTTC TRBJ1-2 TRBV27 . TRBD1
CASSPTHRAFF TGTGCCAGCAGCCCGACCCACAGAGCTTTCTTT TRBJ1-1 TRBV11-2 . .
CASSDQRGSRIRDYGYTF TGTGCCAGCAGTGACCAGCGGGGGTCCAGGATAAGAGACTATGGCTACACCTTC TRBJ1-2 TRBV6-1 . .
CASSLRLATGELFF TGTGCCAGCAGCTTGCGACTGGCCACCGGGGAGCTGTTTTTT TRBJ2-2 TRBV5-5 . .
CASSIGQGATNEKLFF TGCGCCAGCAGCATCGGACAGGGGGCAACTAATGAAAAACTGTTTTTT TRBJ1-4 TRBV5-1 once TRBD1
CASSVNIYEQYF TGTGCCAGCAGCGTTAACATTTACGAGCAGTACTTC TRBJ2-7 TRBV9 few .
CASSLVQGAGYGYTF TGTGCCAGCAGCTTGGTTCAGGGGGCAGGGTATGGCTACACCTTC TRBJ1-2 TRBV5-6 . TRBD1
CASSPQGQLSSYEQYF TGTGCCAGCTCACCCCAGGGACAGCTCAGCTCCTACGAGCAGTACTTC TRBJ2-7 TRBV18 . TRBD1
CASRTWDIAHISYNEQFF TGTGCCAGCAGAACATGGGACATAGCCCACATCTCCTACAATGAGCAGTTCTTC TRBJ2-1 TRBV7-9 . .
CAGRWHRAHQPQHF TGTGCCGGCAGGTGGCACAGGGCACATCAGCCCCAGCATTTT TRBJ1-5 TRBV21-1 . .
CASRLAGGQTDTQYF TGTGCCAGCCGCCTGGCGGGGGGGCAAACAGATACGCAGTATTTT TRBJ2-3 TRBV5-4 . TRBD2
CASSQDWQAANYGYTF TGCGCCAGCAGCCAAGATTGGCAGGCCGCGAACTATGGCTACACCTTC TRBJ1-2 TRBV4-3 once .
CASSPIGSQETQYF TGTGCCAGCAGCCCCATCGGTAGTCAAGAGACCCAGTACTTC TRBJ2-5 TRBV5-4 . .
CASSSGYNEQFF TGTGCCAGTAGTTCGGGTTACAATGAGCAGTTCTTC TRBJ2-1 TRBV19 once .
CAWSGTGQETQYF TGTGCCTGGAGTGGGACAGGGCAGGAGACCCAGTACTTC TRBJ2-5 TRBV30 . TRBD1
CATSRDGRPNEKLFF TGTGCCACCAGCAGAGACGGTCGCCCTAATGAAAAACTGTTTTTT TRBJ1-4 TRBV15 . .
CASSPSGNTEAFF TGTGCCAGCTCACCATCGGGGAACACTGAAGCTTTCTTT TRBJ1-1 TRBV18 once .
CASSFRGASGGALNEQFF TGTGCCAGCAGCTTTAGAGGCGCTAGCGGGGGGGCGCTGAATGAGCAGTTCTTC TRBJ2-1 TRBV7-2 . TRBD2
CASRSGTGDGNTIYF TGTGCCAGCAGATCCGGGACAGGGGACGGAAACACCATATATTTT TRBJ1-3 TRBV6-6 . TRBD1
CASSYSGTLGTEAFF TGTGCCAGCAGTTACTCTGGGACACTGGGCACTGAAGCTTTCTTT TRBJ1-1 TRBV6-5 . .
CASSPGNNQPQHF TGTGCCAGCAGCCCAGGGAACAATCAGCCCCAGCATTTT TRBJ1-5 TRBV7-9 . .
CASSYTDEKLFF TGTGCCAGCAGTTACACAGACGAAAAACTGTTTTTT TRBJ1-4 TRBV6-6 . .
CASSPTVSGNTIYF TGTGCCAGCAGCCCGACAGTCTCTGGAAACACCATATATTTT TRBJ1-3 TRBV3-1/TRBV3-2 . .
CASSQDGAGPYGYTF TGCGCCAGCAGCCAAGATGGTGCAGGGCCCTATGGCTACACCTTC TRBJ1-2 TRBV4-1 . .
CASSLLGGTEAFF TGCGCCAGCAGTCTTCTAGGGGGCACTGAAGCTTTCTTT TRBJ1-1 TRBV23-1 . .
CASSYTENTEAFF TGTGCCAGCAGTTATACAGAGAACACTGAAGCTTTCTTT TRBJ1-1 TRBV12-3/TRBV12-4 . .
CTSSQQGSGDSYEQYF TGCACCAGCAGCCAGCAGGGGAGCGGGGACTCCTACGAGCAGTACTTC TRBJ2-7 TRBV1 . .
CASSGGPGIQPQHF TGTGCCAGCAGTGGGGGGCCTGGTATTCAGCCCCAGCATTTT TRBJ1-5 TRBV2 . .